This T cell receptor (beta chain) is from a study of T-cell memory formation after mild COVID-19. The V gene's germline CDR1 is MGHRA and CDR2 YSYEKL. J lost 7 bases, V lost 5 bases, and 15 bases had no gene match. This CDR3 is 16 amino acids long. Using constant-segment primers, 5'RACE produced TCR alpha and TCR beta cDNA libraries carrying sample barcodes and UMIs. From the 5' RACE reads, TCRdb called clonotypes with MiXCR, one entry per CDR3 protein. The data contain over 500,000 distinct CDR3 sequences, 15% to 20% of them seen just once; the ten biggest clones take up about 8.1%. Broader study findings: CD4+ clones that contracted lay mainly in CM and EM; CD8+ ones lay in EMRA.

Regarding this clonotype: Its antigen is unknown.

The V call is TRBV4-1, the J call TRBJ1-1; 8 bases fit TRBD1. Input material: PBMCs or a T cell subset sorted from them (not recorded which). This TCR derives from an adult woman who had mild COVID-19 (a few samples of this study predate the infection). Cell type and time point are not known. The chain's CDR3 is CASSKRGPGQDGEAFF. CDR3 nucleotide sequence: TGCGCCAGCAGCAAACGAGGTCCGGGACAGGACGGTGAAGCTTTCTTT.